This note documents a single T cell receptor (beta chain) sequence. RNA was extracted with the RNeasy kit, and a quantity of about 0.5 to 1 ug was reverse transcribed using random hexamers. TCRdb processed the immunoSEQ multiplex PCR reads anew with MiXCR; each CDR3 protein has one entry. The table has 250,000 to 300,000 distinct CDR3 sequences, about 89% seen once. The sample comes from a study of CD8 T cells in Susac syndrome. The CDR3 is 16 residues long. CDR1 and CDR2 (germline): SGHNT, YENEEA. The V and J ends lost 1 base and 6 bases, in that order; junction bases with no gene match: 7. TCR beta was sequenced from blood CD8+ and CD4+ T cells.

The receptor comes from a human donor with multiple sclerosis. This chain links TRBV11-3 with TRBJ2-1; TRBD2 matches 9 bases. The sample was CD8+ T cells from PBMCs. DNA for the CDR3: TGTGCCAGCAGCTTAGCAGGGCGGGAGGGGGTCAATGAGCAGTTCTTC. This sequence encodes CASSLAGREGVNEQFF.